This T cell receptor (beta chain) appears in the sequencing data of a study of cytomegalovirus exposure and HLA in healthy donors. CDR3 length: 13 residues. V lost 7 bases and J lost 8, with 17 bases in between. Per germline, CDR1 MNHEY and CDR2 SVGAGI. This PCR relied on a set of 60 Vbeta primers and 13 Jbeta primers. Sequencing was performed with immunoSEQ multiplex PCR; in TCRdb, only in-frame clones are kept and a portion is missing. The sample has 95,000 to 150,000 clones; roughly 81% are singletons. Comment on this clone: The antigen is not known.

Study outcomes and limitations: Clonal expansion was found to be greater in HLA-associated TCR beta chains than in equally common others in a later analysis. For TCR beta chains, V- and J-gene trimming was later linked to a missense DCLRE1C variant.

The sample comprised PBMCs. This rearrangement joins TRBV6-5 to TRBJ1-2, with D possibly TRBD1 on 5 matching bases. The sequence derives from a woman in her twenties or thirties in good health and CMV-seronegative. The CDR3 region is CASTSPQGLGYTF. DNA of the CDR3: TGTGCCAGCACCTCCCCCCAGGGTTTAGGCTACACCTTC.